The clone carrying this T cell receptor beta chain was detected only a few times. Antigen specificity is unknown. The sample originates from a study of shared clonotypes between healthy human individuals. Overall study findings and caveats: Blood was the only sampled material, and tissue repertoires likely differ.

Donors, healthy HIV-negative adults, lacked recent acute infections or vaccinations. Unsorted samples relied on around 100 million PBMCs, which served as the source of genomic DNA. Assay: immunoSEQ multiplex PCR; the TCRdb copy retains only in-frame clones and omits some. The sample holds 450,000 to 500,000 clones, over 70% seen once. CDR1 and CDR2 from the germline V gene are KGHSH and LQKENI. V lost 1 base and J 5 bases, leaving 5 bases between the germline ends. The CDR3 totals 12 residues. The sample comprised PBMCs. This chain connects TRBV18 to TRBJ1-1; D call uncertain. The source is a middle-aged woman in good health. Some clones in this sample may be carry-over from other donors' samples. The CDR3 nucleotides are TGTGCCAGCTCACCACTAGGGACTGAAGCTTTCTTT. Protein product: CASSPLGTEAFF.